This is a list of T cell receptor beta chains from one sample in a study of blood T cell repertoires in COVID-19. Profiling relied on immunoSEQ multiplex PCR, and the TCRdb table lists in-frame clones only, not all of them. The sample yields around 250,000 clones, 65% to 85% seen once. Sample: peripheral blood. Receptor source: a man older than 75 with acute or convalescent COVID-19. Both conserved end residues are part of each CDR3. D genes are given only for firm matches. Size values are once, few and many counts, or a class for expanded clones, and some rows have none.

d_call j_call v_call clone_size cdr3_nt cdr3_aa
. TRBJ1-2 TRBV30 . TGTGCGTTTAGTGCGGGGGCCCCCTATGGCTACACCTTC CAFSAGAPYGYTF
. TRBJ2-5 TRBV15 . TGTGCCACCAGCAGAGATGCGGGGACAGAGCAAGAGACCCAGTACTTC CATSRDAGTEQETQYF
. TRBJ2-5 TRBV7-8 . TGTGCCAGCAGCTACCCAGCCAGGGCAGAGACCCAGTACTTC CASSYPARAETQYF
TRBD1 TRBJ1-5 TRBV19 few TGTGCCAGTAGACAGGGGCCTTATAGCAATCAGCCCCAGCATTTT CASRQGPYSNQPQHF
TRBD1 TRBJ1-2 TRBV7-9 . TGTGCCAGCAGCTTAGCTTGGGACAGCGGCGGCTACACCTTC CASSLAWDSGGYTF
TRBD1 TRBJ1-5 TRBV6-5 few TGTGCCGGGGGGGACAGGGACTCTGATCAGCCCCAGCATTTT CAGGDRDSDQPQHF
TRBD1 TRBJ1-6 TRBV28 . TGTGCCAGCAGTCCTCCGGGACAGGGCGATTCACCCCTCCACTTT CASSPPGQGDSPLHF
TRBD1 TRBJ1-1 TRBV27 . TGTGCCAGCAGTCTTCATCGGACAGGGGCGAACACTGAAGCTTTCTTT CASSLHRTGANTEAFF
. TRBJ2-7 TRBV6-5 . TGTGCCATCACGGCCAGAGACAACTACGAGCAGTACTTC CAITARDNYEQYF
. TRBJ1-2 TRBV21-1 . TGTGCCAGCACTCCGGGACAGGATGGGACGAACTATGGCTACACCTTC CASTPGQDGTNYGYTF
TRBD2 TRBJ2-2 TRBV5-4 once TGTGCCAGCAGCTTCGCGACTAGCGGGAGAAACACCGGGGAGCTGTTTTTT CASSFATSGRNTGELFF
TRBD1 TRBJ2-5 TRBV10-1 . TGCGCCAGCAGCAAGGGACAGGGGACACAAGAGACCCAGTACTTC CASSKGQGTQETQYF
. TRBJ2-7 TRBV21-1 . TGTGCCAGCAGCAATCGGACTAGCGGGAGTTACGAGCAGTACTTC CASSNRTSGSYEQYF
TRBD1 TRBJ1-6 TRBV3-1/TRBV3-2 . TGTGCCAGCAGCCAATCCGGGACAGCTAATTCACCCCTCCACTTT CASSQSGTANSPLHF
TRBD1 TRBJ2-4 TRBV2 . TGTGCCAGCAACCTCGACAGGGGCGGAGGGGACATTCAGTACTTC CASNLDRGGGDIQYF
TRBD1 TRBJ1-2 TRBV7-9 once TGTGCCAGCAGCGTAGGCGGGGACAGAGCTAACTATGGCTACACCTTC CASSVGGDRANYGYTF
. TRBJ1-1 TRBV28 . TGTGCCAGCGCTATTCGGCGAGGGGGCACTGAAGCTTTCTTT CASAIRRGGTEAFF
. TRBJ1-3 TRBV3-1/TRBV3-2 . TGTGCCAGCAGCCCGGCGGGATCTGGAAACACCATATATTTT CASSPAGSGNTIYF
. TRBJ2-7 TRBV7-9 . TGTGCCAGCAGCCAGCCACAGGGTTTCTACGAGCAGTACTTC CASSQPQGFYEQYF
TRBD2 TRBJ2-7 TRBV5-4 . TGTGCCAGCAGCCCGGGACTAGTTAACGAGCAGTACTTC CASSPGLVNEQYF
TRBD2 TRBJ2-1 TRBV28 . TGTGCCAGCAGTCCATCCAGCGGGGGGACCTACAATGAGCAGTTCTTC CASSPSSGGTYNEQFF
TRBD1 TRBJ1-4 TRBV6-5 . TGTGCCAGCAGGTTAGGGGGCGCAGACGAAAAACTGTTTTTT CASRLGGADEKLFF
. TRBJ1-3 TRBV25-1 . TGTGCCAGCAGTTTTTCGGGCTCTGGAAACACCATATATTTT CASSFSGSGNTIYF
. TRBJ1-6 TRBV19 . TGTGCCAGTAGTATAGATCTAAATTCACCCCTCCACTTT CASSIDLNSPLHF
. TRBJ1-2 TRBV28 . TGTGCCAGCAGGATGGGGCCCCCCAACTATGGCTACACCTTC CASRMGPPNYGYTF
TRBD2 TRBJ2-4 TRBV28 . TGTGCCAGCAGCCTGGGAGGGACGATGGATCTGGCCAAAAACATTCAGTACTTC CASSLGGTMDLAKNIQYF